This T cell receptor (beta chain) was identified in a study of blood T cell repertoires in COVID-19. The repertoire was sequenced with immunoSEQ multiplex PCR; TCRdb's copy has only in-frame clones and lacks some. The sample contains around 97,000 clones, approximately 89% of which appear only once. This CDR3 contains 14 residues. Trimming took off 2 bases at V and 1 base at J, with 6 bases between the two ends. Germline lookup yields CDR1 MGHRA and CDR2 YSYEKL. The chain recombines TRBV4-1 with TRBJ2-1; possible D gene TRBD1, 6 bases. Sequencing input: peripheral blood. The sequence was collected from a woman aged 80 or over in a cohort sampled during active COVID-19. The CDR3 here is CASSQTGSYNEQFF. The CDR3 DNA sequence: TGCGCCAGCAGCCAAACAGGGTCCTACAATGAGCAGTTCTTC.